Given below is one T cell receptor (beta chain) in context. Its antigen is undetermined. Clinical symptoms, serum thyroxine, TRAb, thyroid ultrasound and orbital computed tomography informed diagnoses. What was amplified from RNA transcripts were TCR beta CDR3 regions. TCR CDR3 regions were first amplified by RT-PCR with HTBI primers. Via MiXCR, TCRdb re-called the multiplex PCR reads, giving one row per CDR3 protein. The table shows hundreds of thousands of distinct CDR3 sequences, with approximately 14% occurring only once. The data were obtained in a study of T cells in Graves' hyperthyroidism and ophthalmopathy. Whole-study context: Peripheral blood draws took place at initial diagnosis, ahead of any treatment. Whole-study results and caveats: Most thyroid clonotypes that were expanded above 0.001 also turned up in blood. Ophthalmopathy and stable hyperthyroidism were told apart by a 13 V-J model.

Trimming left V 4 bases short and J 4 bases short, with 14 bases between. The CDR3 has 15 amino acids. Germline-derived CDR1 and CDR2 are SGHAT and FQNNGV. The sample taken for sequencing was blood. The rearrangement links TRBV11-2 to TRBJ1-5, with a weak D call TRBD1 (5 bases). The TCR was taken from a man younger than 30 with Graves' ophthalmopathy. The CDR3 region is CASSCRESKNQPQHF. The CDR3 nucleotides are TGTGCCAGCAGCTGCAGGGAGAGCAAGAATCAGCCCCAGCATTTT.